This is a list of T cell receptor beta chains from one sample in a study of T cell responses to AZD1222 COVID-19 vaccine. This table comes from immunoSEQ multiplex PCR, and its TCRdb copy is limited to in-frame clones, with some not included. The top ten clones hold under 1.5% of a sample with 120,000 or so clones, roughly 90% of them seen once. The starting material was peripheral blood, obtained on day 0 of AZD1222 vaccination. These receptors all come from an adult in good health. CDR3s include the opening cysteine and the closing phenylalanine or tryptophan. A D gene is named only where the DNA matches it firmly. Only some rows state a clone size, as once, few, many or a class for expanded clones.

V gene: TRBV29-1; D gene: .; J gene: TRBJ2-3; clone size: once; CDR3 DNA: TGCAGCGTTGATCCGGCCACAGATACGCAGTATTTT; CDR3 protein: CSVDPATDTQYF
V gene: TRBV5-1; D gene: TRBD1; J gene: TRBJ1-3; clone size: .; CDR3 DNA: TGCGCCAGCAGCTTAACAGGGGACTCTGGAAACACCATATATTTT; CDR3 protein: CASSLTGDSGNTIYF
V gene: TRBV4-1; D gene: .; J gene: TRBJ2-6; clone size: .; CDR3 DNA: TGCGCCAGCAGCCCACAGAGGGACGCCGGGGCCAACGTCCTGACTTTC; CDR3 protein: CASSPQRDAGANVLTF
V gene: TRBV5-1; D gene: .; J gene: TRBJ2-7; clone size: .; CDR3 DNA: TGCGCCAGCAGCTTGATGGGGTCTACCGTGGACGAGCAGTACTTC; CDR3 protein: CASSLMGSTVDEQYF
V gene: TRBV14; D gene: .; J gene: TRBJ1-2; clone size: once; CDR3 DNA: TGTGCCAGCAGCCAGGACATAAACTATGGCTACACCTTC; CDR3 protein: CASSQDINYGYTF
V gene: TRBV5-1; D gene: TRBD2; J gene: TRBJ2-3; clone size: .; CDR3 DNA: TGCGCCAGCAGCTCAGCGGGGGGGCCTGGAGATACGCAGTATTTT; CDR3 protein: CASSSAGGPGDTQYF
V gene: TRBV5-1; D gene: .; J gene: TRBJ1-1; clone size: .; CDR3 DNA: TGCGCCAGCAGCAACAATAACGGCGACGTGAACACTGAAGCTTTCTTT; CDR3 protein: CASSNNNGDVNTEAFF
V gene: TRBV28; D gene: .; J gene: TRBJ2-3; clone size: .; CDR3 DNA: TGTGCCAGCAGTTTAGGCGGATCTAGCACAGATACGCAGTATTTT; CDR3 protein: CASSLGGSSTDTQYF
V gene: TRBV15; D gene: TRBD1; J gene: TRBJ2-2; clone size: .; CDR3 DNA: TGTGCCACCAGCAGACCCATAGGACAGGGGGTTGCCGGGGAGCTGTTTTTT; CDR3 protein: CATSRPIGQGVAGELFF
V gene: TRBV3-1/TRBV3-2; D gene: .; J gene: TRBJ1-3; clone size: once; CDR3 DNA: TGTGCCAGCAGCCAGACCTACGGACTCCCCGACACCATATATTTT; CDR3 protein: CASSQTYGLPDTIYF
V gene: TRBV7-2; D gene: TRBD2; J gene: TRBJ2-5; clone size: .; CDR3 DNA: TGTGCCAGCAGCTTAGGCGGGGGATGGGAGACCCAGTACTTC; CDR3 protein: CASSLGGGWETQYF
V gene: TRBV19; D gene: TRBD1; J gene: TRBJ2-7; clone size: few; CDR3 DNA: TGTGCCAGTAGCTGGACAGGGGGCTACGAGCAGTACTTC; CDR3 protein: CASSWTGGYEQYF
V gene: TRBV7-9; D gene: .; J gene: TRBJ1-5; clone size: .; CDR3 DNA: TGTGCCAGCAGCACGGGACGGAGCCCCCCCCAGCATTTT; CDR3 protein: CASSTGRSPPQHF
V gene: TRBV2; D gene: .; J gene: TRBJ1-4; clone size: once; CDR3 DNA: TGTGCCAGCAAAGGGTCCAGGGTTATGAATGAAAAACTGTTTTTT; CDR3 protein: CASKGSRVMNEKLFF
V gene: TRBV12-3/TRBV12-4; D gene: .; J gene: TRBJ2-2; clone size: .; CDR3 DNA: TGTGCCAGCAGTTTCTCCGGGGAGCTGTTTTTT; CDR3 protein: CASSFSGELFF
V gene: TRBV7-9; D gene: .; J gene: TRBJ1-6; clone size: .; CDR3 DNA: TGTGCCAGCAGCTCACTTCGGGGGGAAGGGGGTAATTCACCCCTCCACTTT; CDR3 protein: CASSSLRGEGGNSPLHF
V gene: TRBV5-1; D gene: TRBD2; J gene: TRBJ2-1; clone size: .; CDR3 DNA: TGCGCCAGCAGCTTGTCGACTAGCGGGGGGACCTACAATGAGCAGTTCTTC; CDR3 protein: CASSLSTSGGTYNEQFF
V gene: TRBV12-3/TRBV12-4; D gene: .; J gene: TRBJ1-6; clone size: once; CDR3 DNA: TGTGCCAGCGGACATAATAATTCACCCCTCCACTTT; CDR3 protein: CASGHNNSPLHF